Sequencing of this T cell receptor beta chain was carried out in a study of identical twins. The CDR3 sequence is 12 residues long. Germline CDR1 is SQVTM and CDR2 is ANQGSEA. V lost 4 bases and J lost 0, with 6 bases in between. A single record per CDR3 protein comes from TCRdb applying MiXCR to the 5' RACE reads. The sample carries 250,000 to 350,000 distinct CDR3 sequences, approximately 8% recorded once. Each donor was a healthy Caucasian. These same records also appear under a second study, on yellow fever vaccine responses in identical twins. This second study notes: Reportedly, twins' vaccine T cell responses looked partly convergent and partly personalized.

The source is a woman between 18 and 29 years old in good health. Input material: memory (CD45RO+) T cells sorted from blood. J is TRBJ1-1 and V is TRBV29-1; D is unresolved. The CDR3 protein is CSVGKMNTEAFF. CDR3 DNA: TGCAGCGTTGGGAAGATGAACACTGAAGCTTTCTTT.